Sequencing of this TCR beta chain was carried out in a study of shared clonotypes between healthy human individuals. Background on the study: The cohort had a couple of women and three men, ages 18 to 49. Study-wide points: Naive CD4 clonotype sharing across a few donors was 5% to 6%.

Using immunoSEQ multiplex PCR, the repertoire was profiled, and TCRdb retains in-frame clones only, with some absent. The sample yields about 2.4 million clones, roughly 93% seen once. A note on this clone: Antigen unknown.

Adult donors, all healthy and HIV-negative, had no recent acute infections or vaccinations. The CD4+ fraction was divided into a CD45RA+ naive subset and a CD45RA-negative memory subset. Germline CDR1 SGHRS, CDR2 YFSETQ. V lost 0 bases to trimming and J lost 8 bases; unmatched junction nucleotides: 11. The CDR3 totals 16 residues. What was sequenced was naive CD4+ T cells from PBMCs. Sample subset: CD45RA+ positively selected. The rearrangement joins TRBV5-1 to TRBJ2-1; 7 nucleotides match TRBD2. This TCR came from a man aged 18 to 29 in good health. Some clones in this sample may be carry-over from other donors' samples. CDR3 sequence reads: CASSLEGAGPWDEQFF. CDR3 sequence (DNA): TGCGCCAGCAGCTTGGAGGGAGCGGGGCCTTGGGATGAGCAGTTCTTC.